This T cell receptor beta chain was recorded in a study of blood T cell repertoires in COVID-19. Background on the study: There were acute and convalescent COVID-19 samples, and they came from the United States, Italy and Spain.

The protocol was immunoSEQ multiplex PCR, while the TCRdb copy is restricted to in-frame clones and leaves out a portion. The table includes about 320,000 clones, about 88% detected once. Germline CDR1 reads SNHLY; CDR2 reads FYNNEI. This CDR3 has 17 amino acids. Trimming removed 2 bases from V and 4 bases from J; junction bases left unmatched: 7. This TCR derives from a man in his sixties who had recovered from COVID-19. The sequenced sample was PBMCs or T cells enriched from blood (not recorded which). This chain connects TRBV2 to TRBJ1-5, with 11 bases fitting TRBD1. The chain's CDR3 is CASSEFAGTGGNQPQHF. The CDR3 coding sequence is TGTGCCAGCAGTGAATTCGCAGGGACAGGGGGAAATCAGCCCCAGCATTTT.